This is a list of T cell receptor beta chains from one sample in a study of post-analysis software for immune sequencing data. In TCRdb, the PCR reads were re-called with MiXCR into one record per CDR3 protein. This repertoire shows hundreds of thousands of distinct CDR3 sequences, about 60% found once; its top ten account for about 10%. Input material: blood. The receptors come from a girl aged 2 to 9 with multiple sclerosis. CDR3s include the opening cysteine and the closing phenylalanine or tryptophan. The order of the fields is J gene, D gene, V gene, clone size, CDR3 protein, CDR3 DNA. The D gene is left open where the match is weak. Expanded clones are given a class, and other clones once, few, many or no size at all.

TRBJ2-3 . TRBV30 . CAWSTVSDTQYF TGTGCCTGGAGTACTGTCTCCGATACGCAGTATTTT
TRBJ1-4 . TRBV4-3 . CASSPSGASNEKLFF TGCGCCAGCAGCCCCTCAGGGGCCTCTAATGAAAAACTGTTTTTT
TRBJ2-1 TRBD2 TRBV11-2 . CASSTASGSTPYNEQFF TGTGCCAGCAGCACAGCTAGCGGCTCGACTCCCTACAATGAGCAGTTCTTC
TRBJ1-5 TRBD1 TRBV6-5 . CASSYSRGVGGGGIQPQHF TGTGCCAGCAGTTACTCCCGAGGGGTAGGGGGCGGTGGCATTCAGCCCCAGCATTTT
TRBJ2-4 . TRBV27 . CASSPTTGFQGNIQYF TGTGCCAGCAGTCCTACCACAGGGTTCCAGGGGAACATTCAGTACTTC
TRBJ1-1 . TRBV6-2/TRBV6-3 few CASSYSRLVNTEAFF TGTGCCAGCAGTTACTCGAGGTTGGTCAACACTGAAGCTTTCTTT
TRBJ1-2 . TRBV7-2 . CASSLGPALANYGYTF TGTGCCAGCAGCTTAGGTCCCGCCTTGGCTAACTATGGCTACACCTTC
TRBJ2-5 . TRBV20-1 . CSARDVAETQYF TGCAGTGCTAGAGATGTTGCGGAGACCCAGTACTTC
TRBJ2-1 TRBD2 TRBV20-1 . CSAEGTSGYQNEQFF TGCAGTGCGGAAGGGACTAGCGGGTATCAGAATGAGCAGTTCTTC
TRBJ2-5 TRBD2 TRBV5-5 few CASSWTSQETQYF TGTGCCAGCAGCTGGACTAGTCAAGAGACCCAGTACTTC